Each of the 7 T cell receptor beta chains below was sequenced from the same sample in a study of T cell responses to AZD1222 COVID-19 vaccine. Assay used: immunoSEQ multiplex PCR; TCRdb lists only in-frame clones, some missing. The table includes about 67,000 clones, 83% detected once. The starting material was peripheral blood, obtained 28 days after the second AZD1222 dose. The receptor set was obtained from an adult who received the AZD1222 COVID-19 vaccine.

This clone was counted once. The chain employs TRBV20-1 and TRBJ2-5; no reliable D call. The CDR3 is 11 residues long. Germline values: CDR1 DFQATT, CDR2 SNEGSKA (reference sequence). V was shortened by 5 bases and J by 2 bases, with 6 bases between the two germline ends. CDR3 protein: CSALEQETQYF. The CDR3 DNA is TGCAGTGCTTTGGAACAAGAGACCCAGTACTTC.

The rearrangement links TRBV3-1 (or the pseudogene TRBV3-2) to TRBJ1-3; 11 bases map to TRBD1. The CDR3 extends over 18 amino acids. The trim removed 8 bases at V and 1 base at J, leaving 13 bases unmatched. The germline gives CDR1 LGHDT, CDR2 YNNKEL (reference sequence). The CDR3 is CASAGTRDRGTSGNTIYF. The CDR3, as DNA: TGTGCCAGCGCAGGGACGAGGGACAGGGGGACTTCTGGAAACACCATATATTTT.

The J gene is TRBJ2-7, the V gene TRBV28, with D possibly matching TRBD2 (8 bases). Trimming removed 6 bases at V and 1 base at J, with 19 bases between. The germline gives CDR1 MDHEN, CDR2 SYDVKM. The CDR3 consists of 16 residues. CDR3 sequence: CASSREGQSLSYEQYF. CDR3 bases: TGTGCCAGCAGCCGGGAGGGACAGAGTCTTTCCTACGAGCAGTACTTC.

The rearrangement joins TRBV11-2 to TRBJ1-6; TRBD1 is a possible D gene (6 bases). Trimming removed 5 bases at V and 2 bases at J, with 10 bases between. The germline V gene encodes CDR1 SGHAT and CDR2 FQNNGV. This CDR3 is 15 amino acids long. The CDR3 sequence is CASSIGTPYNSPLHF. CDR3 sequence (DNA): TGTGCCAGCAGCATCGGGACACCCTATAATTCACCCCTCCACTTT.

The chain recombines TRBV5-4 with TRBJ1-1; a weak D match, TRBD1 (5 bases). The ends were cut back, 3 bases at V and 5 bases at J, with 11 bases in the middle. Germline CDR1 and CDR2: SGHNT and YYREEE (reference sequence). CDR3 length: 13 residues. CDR3 bases: TGTGCCAGCAGCTCTGGGGCAGGTACTGAAGCTTTCTTT. This sequence encodes CASSSGAGTEAFF.

Only one count was recorded for this clone. J is TRBJ1-3 and V is TRBV9; D is undetermined. The CDR3 extends over 14 amino acids. Trimming pared 0 bases from V and 1 base from J, leaving 5 bases between. Germline lookup yields CDR1 SGDLS and CDR2 YYNGEE. The CDR3 DNA reads TGTGCCAGCAGCGTAGACAGATCTGGAAACACCATATATTTT. As protein: CASSVDRSGNTIYF.

This rearrangement joins TRBV7-2 to TRBJ1-5; 8 nucleotides match TRBD1. CDR1 and CDR2 (germline): SGHTA, FQGNSA. Trimming took 2 bases from V and 1 from J; bases not matched to a gene: 7. CDR3 length: 17 amino acids. The CDR3 sequence is CASSLNPGGASNQPQHF. In DNA form, the CDR3 reads TGTGCCAGCAGCTTAAATCCAGGGGGCGCAAGCAATCAGCCCCAGCATTTT. The full variable domain, its missing parts supplied by reference TRBV7-2 and TRBJ1-5, is GAGVSQSPSNKVTEKGKDVELRCDPISGHTALYWYRQSLGQGLEFLIYFQGNSAPDKSGLPSDRFSAERTGGSVSTLTIQRTQQEDSAVYLCASSLNPGGASNQPQHFGDGTRLSIL.